This T cell receptor (beta chain) was sequenced in a study of blood T cell repertoires in COVID-19. The wider study: Acute and convalescent COVID-19 specimens originated in the United States, Italy and Spain. T cells, B-cell-depleted T cells, or PBMCs supplied cDNA or gDNA.

In the source study's methods: Amplification of reference gene primers was used by the study to estimate nucleated cell counts. The protocol was immunoSEQ multiplex PCR, while the TCRdb copy is restricted to in-frame clones and leaves out a portion. V and J calls and clone size are those listed in that table; D and trimming were worked out from the DNA. The table lists 35,000 to 50,000 clones, approximately 82% of them singletons. In germline, CDR1 is DFQATT, CDR2 SNEGSKA (reference sequence). This CDR3 region has 16 residues. The germline V and J ends were trimmed by 3 bases and 4 bases, with 19 bases remaining between them.

The chain is built from TRBV20-1 and TRBJ1-5; possibly TRBD1 for D (5 bases). Source material: peripheral blood. The source is an elderly woman with acute or convalescent COVID-19. DNA of the CDR3: TGCAGTGCTAGTCTGTTTGCAGGACAAGCAAATCAGCCCCAGCATTTT. Translating gives CSASLFAGQANQPQHF.